This T cell receptor beta chain was profiled in a study of identical twins. General study findings and limits: The abundant beta clonotypes from cord blood had fewer insertions, and memory repertoires had none of this.

This clonotype appeared a few times. Its antigen is as yet unknown. The CDR3 consists of 14 residues. Trimming pared 6 bases from V and 4 bases from J, leaving 14 bases between. Germline V CDR1 and CDR2: MDHEN, SYDVKM. A universal primer site arose from template switching, and cDNA bore unique molecular identifiers. TCRdb analysed the 5' RACE reads with MiXCR anew, one entry per CDR3 protein. The table includes approximately 500,000 distinct CDR3 sequences, approximately 16% detected once. Another study also made use of these data, one on yellow fever vaccine responses in identical twins.

This chain connects TRBV28 to TRBJ2-3; the D is unclear. The clonotype originates from a young woman in good health. The source material was CD4+ T cells sorted from blood. The CDR3 DNA reads as TGTGCCAGCAGCTTGGCTAAAGTGGCAGATACGCAGTATTTT. Amino acids: CASSLAKVADTQYF. Looking up the rest from reference TRBV28 and TRBJ2-3 gives the full variable domain: DVKVTQSSRYLVKRTGEKVFLECVQDMDHENMFWYRQDPGLGLRLIYFSYDVKMKEKGDIPEGYSVSREKKERFSLILESASTNQTSMYLCASSLAKVADTQYFGPGTRLTVL.